Shown below are 25 T cell receptor beta chains from a single sample sequenced in a study of T cell repertoires and HLA-DP antigens. These receptors are not linked to any known antigen. Produced via immunoSEQ multiplex PCR; TCRdb's table is partial and in-frame only. The table has fewer than 75,000 clones, around three quarters seen once. The specimen sequenced was CD4+ T cells from PBMCs. The origin of the receptors is a man aged 55 to 69 in good health and CMV-seronegative.

This chain links TRBV5-1 with TRBJ2-5; unclear D gene. Trimming removed 2 bases at V and 2 bases at J, with 7 bases between. This CDR3 is built from 13 residues. Germline-derived CDR1 and CDR2 are SGHRS and YFSETQ. CDR3 residues: CASSFQSQETQYF. The DNA of the CDR3 is TGCGCCAGCAGCTTCCAGTCTCAAGAGACCCAGTACTTC.

This chain connects TRBV29-1 to TRBJ2-7; D is unclear. CDR1 and CDR2 (germline): SQVTM, ANQGSEA. This CDR3 comprises 11 residues. Trimming took 4 bases from V and 2 from J, leaving 6 bases between them. The CDR3 region is CSVAQAYEQYF. CDR3 DNA sequence: TGCAGCGTTGCCCAGGCCTACGAGCAGTACTTC.

The chain employs TRBV5-6 and TRBJ2-2; tentatively, D is TRBD1 or TRBD2 (5 bases each). The CDR3 runs 14 residues. Germline V lookup: CDR1 SGHDT, CDR2 YYEEEE. Between the trimmed V and J ends, which lost 4 bases and 5 bases, there was a span of 12 bases. This CDR3 reads CASSPGRGTGELFF. CDR3 DNA sequence: TGTGCCAGCAGCCCGGGACGAGGGACCGGGGAGCTGTTTTTT. Based on the CDR3 plus reference TRBV5-6 and TRBJ2-2, the full variable domain is DAGVTQSPTHLIKTRGQQVTLRCSPKSGHDTVSWYQQALGQGPQFIFQYYEEEERQRGNFPDRFSGHQFPNYSSELNVNALLLGDSALYLCASSPGRGTGELFFGEGSRLTVL.

This CDR3 reads CSVGGQDQPQHF. The CDR3, as DNA: TGCAGCGTTGGGGGGCAAGATCAGCCCCAGCATTTT. This chain joins TRBV29-1 and TRBJ1-5; maybe TRBD1 (6 bases). The germline CDR1 and CDR2 sequences are SQVTM and ANQGSEA. The length of the CDR3 is 12 residues. V lost 4 bases, J lost 5 bases, and 9 bases lay in between.

V and J are TRBV6-1 and TRBJ1-4, with 7 bases lining up with TRBD1. Germline lookup yields CDR1 MNHNS and CDR2 SASEGT. The CDR3 is made up of 15 amino acids. The trim removed 4 bases at V and 5 bases at J, leaving 7 bases unmatched. The CDR3 sequence is CASSATQGTNEKLFF. DNA of the CDR3: TGTGCCAGCAGTGCGACACAGGGGACGAATGAAAAACTGTTTTTT.

The CDR3 bases are TGCGCCAGCAGCTTGAGACCAATCACAGATACGCAGTATTTT. As protein: CASSLRPITDTQYF. The chain couples TRBV5-1 to TRBJ2-3, with no clear D. Germline loops: CDR1 SGHRS, CDR2 YFSETQ. Trimming took 1 base from V and 2 from J, leaving 8 bases between them. This CDR3 contains 14 residues. Together with reference TRBV5-1 and TRBJ2-3, the CDR3 gives the full variable domain: KAGVTQTPRYLIKTRGQQVTLSCSPISGHRSVSWYQQTPGQGLQFLFEYFSETQRNKGNFPGRFSGRQFSNSRSEMNVSTLELGDSALYLCASSLRPITDTQYFGPGTRLTVL.

This clone was seen more than once but under ten times. The rearrangement links TRBV5-1 to TRBJ1-1; D not resolved. Deletions cut 0 bases from V and 5 bases from J, with 11 bases between. Germline values: CDR1 SGHRS, CDR2 YFSETQ. The CDR3 sequence is 14 residues long. The CDR3 protein is CASSLATVLTEAFF. The CDR3 nucleotides are TGCGCCAGCAGCTTGGCCACAGTACTAACTGAAGCTTTCTTT.

J is TRBJ1-1 and V is TRBV18, with 10 bases identical to TRBD1. V shed 1 base, J shed 4 bases, and the junction held 12 bases outside the gene matches. In germline, CDR1 is KGHSH, CDR2 LQKENI. The CDR3 has 18 amino acids. CDR3 nucleotides: TGTGCCAGCTCACCACGGGGACAGGGGTTTGGGTTCGGCACTGAAGCTTTCTTT. Translating it yields CASSPRGQGFGFGTEAFF.

V is TRBV5-6 and J is TRBJ1-5; 8 nucleotides agree with TRBD1. Germline assignment: CDR1 SGHDT and CDR2 YYEEEE. The CDR3 is 15 residues long. The V and J ends lost 1 base and 5 bases, in that order; junction bases with no gene match: 5. The DNA for the CDR3 is TGTGCCAGCAGCTTGATGTCAGGGGGCCATCAGCCCCAGCATTTT. It specifies CASSLMSGGHQPQHF.

The chain links TRBV15 to TRBJ2-3; possible D gene TRBD2, 5 bases. Deletions cut 5 bases from V and 2 bases from J, with 8 bases between. CDR3 size: 13 residues. Germline V gene data show CDR1 as LNHNV and CDR2 as YYDKDF (reference sequence). This chain's CDR3 is CATSSGTTDTQYF. The CDR3 region has the DNA TGTGCCACCAGCTCGGGAACCACAGATACGCAGTATTTT. The variable domain in full, with the rest retrieved from reference TRBV15 and TRBJ2-3, is DAMVIQNPRYQVTQFGKPVTLSCSQTLNHNVMYWYQQKSSQAPKLLFHYYDKDFNNEADTPDNFQSRRPNTSFCFLDIRSPGLGDTAMYLCATSSGTTDTQYFGPGTRLTVL.

The chain recombines TRBV6-1 with TRBJ2-7, with 10 bases that match TRBD1. The V segment lost 3 bases and the J segment 4 bases; nucleotides outside the gene matches: 6. Germline values: CDR1 MNHNS, CDR2 SASEGT. The CDR3 consists of 15 residues. The CDR3, as DNA: TGTGCCAGCAGTGAGCTGGGACAGGGGCCGTACGAGCAGTACGTC. As protein: CASSELGQGPYEQYV.

The chain couples TRBV5-1 to TRBJ2-7; the D is unclear. Germline loops: CDR1 SGHRS, CDR2 YFSETQ. This CDR3 region has 13 residues. V was cut by 0 bases and J by 0 bases, with 4 bases left in between. The CDR3 protein is CASSLDGSYEQYV. CDR3 DNA sequence: TGCGCCAGCAGCTTGGATGGCTCCTACGAGCAGTACGTC.

The rearrangement links TRBV7-3 to TRBJ2-2; no definite D call. Germline V gives CDR1 SGHTA, CDR2 FQGTGA. The CDR3 loop spans 13 amino acids. Trimming removed 5 bases at V and 0 bases at J, with 4 bases between. The CDR3 here is CASSPANTGELFF. As DNA, the CDR3 is TGTGCCAGCAGCCCCGCGAACACCGGGGAGCTGTTTTTT.

The V and J genes are TRBV5-6 and TRBJ2-7; D may be TRBD1 (5 bases). Per the germline V gene, CDR1 is SGHDT and CDR2 is YYEEEE. V was pared by 0 bases and J by 6 bases, with 10 bases between. The CDR3 length is 13 residues. CDR3 nucleotide sequence: TGTGCCAGCAGCTTGGTCAGGGCCGGCGAGCAGTACTTC. Its translation is CASSLVRAGEQYF. Using reference TRBV5-6 and TRBJ2-7 for the parts outside the CDR3, the full variable domain is DAGVTQSPTHLIKTRGQQVTLRCSPKSGHDTVSWYQQALGQGPQFIFQYYEEEERQRGNFPDRFSGHQFPNYSSELNVNALLLGDSALYLCASSLVRAGEQYFGPGTRLTVT.

The rearrangement uses TRBV11-2 and TRBJ2-1; D unclear. The CDR3 spans 14 residues. Between the trimmed V and J ends, which lost 1 base and 5 bases, there was a span of 9 bases. CDR1 and CDR2 (germline): SGHAT, FQNNGV. CDR3 loop: CASSLVGPDNEQFF. In DNA, the CDR3 is TGTGCCAGCAGCTTAGTTGGCCCTGACAATGAGCAGTTCTTC.

This CDR3 reads CASSSRTGDQETQYF. CDR3 sequence (DNA): TGTGCCAGCAGCTCCCGGACAGGGGACCAAGAGACCCAGTACTTC. The V call is TRBV7-2, the J call TRBJ2-5, with TRBD1 matching over 9 bases. With 4 bases clipped from V and 0 bases from J, the junction kept 3 bases outside the gene matches. Looked up from germline, CDR1 is SGHTA and CDR2 is FQGNSA. This CDR3 is built from 15 residues.

This clone came up once. This rearrangement joins TRBV7-5 to TRBJ1-5; whether TRBD1, the table's D call, matches the DNA was not checked. TRBV7-5 is an annotated pseudogene. The CDR3 covers 15 residues. DNA of the CDR3: TGTGTCAGAAGCCCCGGACATCATGGCAATCAGCCCCAGCATTTT. Protein product: CVRSPGHHGNQPQHF.

The chain uses TRBV2 and TRBJ2-5; D gene uncertain. V gave up 5 bases and J gave up 1 base, with 14 bases separating them. The CDR3 runs 15 residues. Germline CDR1 and CDR2: SNHLY and FYNNEI. CDR3 in amino acids: CASSLGRRSQETQYF. The CDR3 DNA reads TGTGCCAGCAGTTTAGGGCGAAGGAGCCAAGAGACCCAGTACTTC.

The V call is TRBV5-6, the J call TRBJ2-3, with TRBD2 matching over 12 bases. The germline gives CDR1 SGHDT, CDR2 YYEEEE. The CDR3 covers 17 residues. J lost 7 bases, V lost 0 bases, and 9 bases had no gene match. The CDR3 sequence is CASSLAVLAGGPNTQYF. The CDR3 DNA reads as TGTGCCAGCAGCTTGGCAGTCCTAGCGGGAGGGCCGAATACGCAGTATTTT.

In this sample, this clone turned up once. The rearrangement links TRBV7-2 to TRBJ2-2; D is perhaps TRBD2 (5 bases). Trimming stripped 5 bases from V and 4 bases from J, with 11 bases between. There are 14 residues in the CDR3. Per germline, CDR1 SGHTA and CDR2 FQGNSA. The CDR3 nucleotides are TGTGCCAGCAGCCGAGGGCAGTCCACCGGGGAGCTGTTTTTT. This sequence encodes CASSRGQSTGELFF.

The CDR3 spells CASSSSGSYEQYF. The DNA for the CDR3 is TGTGCCAGCAGCTCTTCCGGCAGCTACGAGCAGTACTTC. The chain employs TRBV7-9 and TRBJ2-7; D is uncertain. Trimming removed 4 bases from V and 3 bases from J, with 10 bases in between. The germline CDR1 and CDR2 sequences are SEHNR and FQNEAQ (reference sequence). The CDR3 loop spans 13 amino acids.

This CDR3 is CASSLSSGGYNEQFF. The CDR3 coding sequence is TGTGCCAGCAGCTTATCTAGCGGGGGGTACAATGAGCAGTTCTTC. The V gene is TRBV7-9, the J gene TRBJ2-1, with 11 positions matching TRBD2. The CDR3 totals 15 residues. Looked up from germline, CDR1 is SEHNR and CDR2 is FQNEAQ (reference sequence). With 2 bases clipped from V and 4 bases from J, the junction kept 1 base outside the gene matches.

The genes are TRBV9 and TRBJ1-4, with 9 bases aligning to TRBD1. Germline V gene data show CDR1 as SGDLS and CDR2 as YYNGEE. CDR3 length: 15 residues. Trimming took 3 bases from V and 8 from J; bases not matched to a gene: 8. In DNA, the CDR3 is TGTGCCAGCAGCGGAGGGACAGGGTTGGGGGAAAAACTGTTTTTT. Its protein is CASSGGTGLGEKLFF.

The gene calls are TRBV2 and TRBJ2-1, with 7 nucleotides matching TRBD1. The junction had 11 bases not matched to a gene; V was cut back by 6 bases and J by 0 bases. This CDR3 is 17 amino acids long. Germline V gives CDR1 SNHLY, CDR2 FYNNEI. The CDR3 here is CASRFGQALSSYNEQFF. The CDR3 region has the DNA TGTGCCAGCAGATTCGGACAGGCTTTAAGCTCCTACAATGAGCAGTTCTTC.

V usage is TRBV19 and J usage is TRBJ1-3; no reliable D call. The CDR3 has 16 amino acids. Germline CDR1 and CDR2: LNHDA and SQIVND (reference sequence). Trimming shortened V by 5 bases and J by 8 bases, and 22 bases separated the two germline ends. The CDR3 region is CASSGRTPGRVDTIYF. The CDR3, as DNA: TGTGCCAGTAGTGGACGGACGCCCGGCCGGGTTGACACCATATATTTT.